Listed here are 27 T cell receptor beta chains from one sample, sequenced in a study of blood T cell repertoires in COVID-19. Assay: immunoSEQ multiplex PCR; the TCRdb copy retains only in-frame clones and omits some. The sample lists 340,000 or so clones, 80% to 90% seen once, with around 4.5% in the top ten. The specimen sequenced was PBMCs or T cells enriched from blood (not recorded which). These receptors were collected from a woman in her thirties or forties with acute COVID-19.

The rearrangement links TRBV28 to TRBJ2-4; D gene ambiguous. CDR1 MDHEN and CDR2 SYDVKM come from the germline V gene. V was clipped by 4 bases and J by 11 bases, with 15 bases between them. The CDR3 is 13 residues long. The CDR3 DNA reads TGTGCCAGCAGTTCGCCGCCCGCGAGTTTTCAGTACTTC. It codes for CASSSPPASFQYF. Together with reference TRBV28 and TRBJ2-4, the CDR3 gives the full variable domain: DVKVTQSSRYLVKRTGEKVFLECVQDMDHENMFWYRQDPGLGLRLIYFSYDVKMKEKGDIPEGYSVSREKKERFSLILESASTNQTSMYLCASSSPPASFQYFGAGTRLSVL.

The CDR3 DNA reads TGTGCCAGCAGCAGGACAAGCAACCCCGACAGGGGGACGGACACTGAAGCTTTCTTT. It encodes CASSRTSNPDRGTDTEAFF. The V and J genes are TRBV9 and TRBJ1-1; 9 bases are a match to TRBD1. The trim removed 4 bases at V and 3 bases at J, leaving 19 bases unmatched. Germline V gene sequence: CDR1 SGDLS, CDR2 YYNGEE. The CDR3 runs 19 residues.

The CDR3 is CAISPGQKNTYNEQFF. CDR3 nucleotide sequence: TGTGCCATCAGTCCGGGACAGAAGAATACCTACAATGAGCAGTTCTTC. The chain carries TRBV10-3 and TRBJ2-1, with 7 bases matching TRBD1. This CDR3 spans 16 amino acids. Unmatched junction bases numbered 9, after V lost 5 bases and J lost 2 bases. Germline V gene data show CDR1 as ENHRY and CDR2 as SYGVKD.

This clone was seen just once. The rearrangement joins TRBV9 to TRBJ2-1; TRBD2 might be the D (6 bases). Between the trimmed V and J ends, which lost 6 bases and 5 bases, there was a span of 12 bases. The CDR3 totals 13 residues. CDR1 is SGDLS, CDR2 YYNGEE, per germline. CDR3 in amino acids: CASKGGIDNEQFF. The CDR3 bases are TGTGCCAGCAAGGGCGGGATCGACAATGAGCAGTTCTTC.

V usage is TRBV12-3 or TRBV12-4 and J usage is TRBJ1-1; a weak D match, TRBD1 (5 bases). This CDR3 is built from 13 residues. The germline V and J ends were trimmed by 7 bases and 3 bases, with 12 bases remaining between them. CDR3 sequence reads: CASTLRGDTEAFF. The DNA of the CDR3 is TGTGCCAGCACCCTCCGGGGGGACACTGAAGCTTTCTTT.

The chain couples TRBV21-1 to TRBJ1-4; the table's D call of TRBD1 was not tested on the DNA. TRBV21-1 is a pseudogene. This CDR3 spans 18 amino acids. Here the CDR3 reads CASSKENRAFPFNEKLFF. CDR3 DNA sequence: TGTGCCAGCAGCAAAGAGAACAGGGCGTTCCCGTTTAATGAAAAACTGTTTTTT.

This clone was observed a single time. In DNA form, the CDR3 reads TGTGCCAGCAGCCCCGGTCAGCCCCAGCATTTT. This gives the protein CASSPGQPQHF. This sequence joins TRBV6-6 and TRBJ1-5; D ambiguous. The CDR3 extends over 11 amino acids. The germline V gene encodes CDR1 MNHNY and CDR2 SVGAGI (reference sequence). Trimming stripped 6 bases from V and 6 bases from J, with 6 bases between.

The genes are TRBV6-1 and TRBJ1-1; maybe TRBD1 (6 bases). Trimming removed 1 base at V and 5 bases at J, with 8 bases between. The V gene's germline CDR1 is MNHNS and CDR2 SASEGT. There are 13 residues in the CDR3. CDR3 nucleotides: TGTGCCAGCAGTGAAGTAAGGGGGACTGAAGCTTTCTTT. Translating it yields CASSEVRGTEAFF.

The chain uses TRBV7-2 and TRBJ2-5, with 13 bases matching TRBD2. The CDR3 runs 16 residues. With 3 bases clipped from V and 5 bases from J, the junction kept 6 bases outside the gene matches. CDR1 and CDR2 from the germline V gene are SGHTA and FQGNSA. CDR3 sequence reads: CASSFQTSGGRETQYF. The CDR3 DNA reads as TGTGCCAGCAGCTTCCAGACTAGCGGGGGGAGGGAGACCCAGTACTTC.

The V gene is TRBV18, the J gene TRBJ2-7, with 7 bases aligning to TRBD2. With 0 bases clipped from V and 2 bases from J, the junction kept 7 bases outside the gene matches. This CDR3 is built from 16 residues. Germline V CDR1 and CDR2: KGHSH, LQKENI. CDR3 loop: CASSPPASGGTYEQYF. DNA for the CDR3: TGTGCCAGCTCACCACCGGCTAGCGGAGGAACCTACGAGCAGTACTTC.

The chain is built from TRBV5-1 and TRBJ2-5; 11 bases are a match to TRBD2. V dropped 3 bases and J dropped 2; count of bases not matched to a gene: 18. The germline V gene encodes CDR1 SGHRS and CDR2 YFSETQ. The CDR3 covers 20 residues. This chain's CDR3 is CASSYETLAGEGDWQETQYF. The CDR3 nucleotides read TGCGCCAGCAGCTACGAAACACTAGCGGGAGAGGGGGATTGGCAAGAGACCCAGTACTTC.

V and J are TRBV9 and TRBJ2-5; TRBD1 agrees at 10 bases. The V gene's germline CDR1 is SGDLS and CDR2 YYNGEE. V gave up 4 bases and J gave up 5 bases; unmatched junction bases: 5. This CDR3 is built from 14 residues. CDR3 coding DNA: TGTGCCAGCAGCTGGGGACAGGGGAGGGAGACCCAGTACTTC. This sequence encodes CASSWGQGRETQYF.

In this sample, this clone turned up once. The chain is built from TRBV7-2 and TRBJ2-4, with unresolved D. This CDR3 has 17 amino acids. Germline-derived CDR1 and CDR2 are SGHTA and FQGNSA. Between the trimmed V and J ends, which lost 1 base and 0 bases, there was a span of 13 bases. The CDR3, as DNA: TGTGCCAGCAGCTTAGAAGTTTCTGCGCTAGCCAAAAACATTCAGTACTTC. Protein: CASSLEVSALAKNIQYF.

The chain combines TRBV9 with TRBJ1-6, with 7 bases that match TRBD1. After removal of 0 bases from V and 9 bases from J, the junction contained 3 bases not matched to a gene. There are 14 residues in the CDR3. The germline V gene encodes CDR1 SGDLS and CDR2 YYNGEE. CDR3 coding DNA: TGTGCCAGCAGCGTAGCACAGGGGCTTTCACCCCTCCACTTT. Amino acids: CASSVAQGLSPLHF.

The V and J genes are TRBV27 and TRBJ2-7, with 7 bases matching TRBD1. CDR3 length equals 14 residues. The junction had 5 bases not matched to a gene; V was cut back by 5 bases and J by 1 base. Germline-derived CDR1 and CDR2 are MNHEY and SMNVEV (reference sequence). The CDR3 loop reads CASSGTGVSYEQYF. In DNA form, the CDR3 reads TGTGCCAGCAGTGGAACAGGGGTTTCCTACGAGCAGTACTTC.

The chain links TRBV15 to TRBJ2-2; D possibly corresponds to TRBD1 (6 bases). Germline values: CDR1 LNHNV, CDR2 YYDKDF (reference sequence). V lost 5 bases and J 0 bases, leaving 7 bases between the germline ends. The CDR3 loop spans 14 amino acids. CDR3 in DNA: TGTGCCACCAGCGGGGGCCCGAACACCGGGGAGCTGTTTTTT. Translated: CATSGGPNTGELFF.

This chain connects TRBV15 to TRBJ2-3; 8 nucleotides agree with TRBD2. The CDR3 covers 20 residues. Unmatched junction bases numbered 17, after V lost 0 bases and J lost 3 bases. Germline values: CDR1 LNHNV, CDR2 YYDKDF (reference sequence). CDR3 sequence (DNA): TGTGCCACCAGCAGAGATCGACGGCAATCCAGCAGCGGGAGAACAGATACGCAGTATTTT. Translated, it gives CATSRDRRQSSSGRTDTQYF.

The rearrangement links TRBV27 to TRBJ1-6, with a possible D match to TRBD1 (5 bases). The V end lost 5 bases, the J end lost 9 bases, and 20 bases lay between the germline ends. Per the germline V gene, CDR1 is MNHEY and CDR2 is SMNVEV (reference sequence). This CDR3 region has 16 residues. CDR3 residues: CASSLRTSARGSPLHF. DNA of the CDR3: TGTGCCAGCAGTCTAAGGACATCCGCCCGAGGTTCACCCCTCCACTTT.

The chain uses TRBV7-2 and TRBJ2-5, with D perhaps TRBD2 (5 bases). CDR3 length: 17 residues. Trimming removed 1 base from V and 1 base from J, with 16 bases in between. Per the germline V gene, CDR1 is SGHTA and CDR2 is FQGNSA. CDR3 in amino acids: CASSLVHLGSFQETQYF. CDR3 in DNA: TGTGCCAGCAGCTTAGTTCATCTAGGGAGTTTCCAAGAGACCCAGTACTTC. Complete variable domain (other parts from reference TRBV7-2 and TRBJ2-5): GAGVSQSPSNKVTEKGKDVELRCDPISGHTALYWYRQSLGQGLEFLIYFQGNSAPDKSGLPSDRFSAERTGGSVSTLTIQRTQQEDSAVYLCASSLVHLGSFQETQYFGPGTRLLVL.

This chain connects TRBV19 to TRBJ1-2; D may be TRBD1 (6 bases). Between the trimmed V and J ends, which lost 5 bases and 2 bases, there was a span of 12 bases. The CDR3 contains 14 residues. Germline CDR1 LNHDA, CDR2 SQIVND (reference sequence). CDR3 amino acids: CASSYGTKNYGYTF. The CDR3, as DNA: TGTGCCAGTAGTTACGGGACAAAGAACTATGGCTACACCTTC.

V is TRBV4-3 and J is TRBJ2-1; 7 nucleotides agree with TRBD2. The CDR3 covers 13 residues. Germline values: CDR1 LGHNA, CDR2 YSLEER. V lost 0 bases and J lost 13; bases outside the gene matches: 6. CDR3 in DNA: TGCGCCAGCAGCCAAGAGAGGCGGGAGTTTCAGTTCTTC. It encodes CASSQERREFQFF.

V usage is TRBV28 and J usage is TRBJ1-4; the match to TRBD1 covers 8 bases. The ends lost 7 bases at V and 8 bases at J; junction bases unmatched: 9. From germline, CDR1 is MDHEN and CDR2 SYDVKM. There are 14 residues in the CDR3. CDR3 region: CASTSTGEGEKLFF. The CDR3 bases are TGTGCCAGCACCTCGACAGGGGAGGGGGAAAAACTGTTTTTT.

This clone was found many times. The V call is TRBV11-2, the J call TRBJ2-7; 12 positions match TRBD2. This CDR3 is built from 17 residues. V lost 1 base, J lost 2 bases, and 6 bases stayed unmatched. In germline, CDR1 is SGHAT, CDR2 FQNNGV. CDR3 sequence reads: CASSLAIPSGRAYEQYF. In DNA, the CDR3 is TGTGCCAGCAGCTTAGCCATCCCTAGCGGGAGGGCCTACGAGCAGTACTTC.

This chain joins TRBV7-2 and TRBJ1-1; 7 nucleotides align to TRBD1. V gave up 4 bases and J gave up 0 bases; unmatched junction bases: 8. Germline CDR1 reads SGHTA; CDR2 reads FQGNSA. The CDR3 contains 16 residues. The CDR3 loop reads CASSSMTGQLNTEAFF. In DNA, the CDR3 is TGTGCCAGCAGCTCTATGACAGGGCAATTGAACACTGAAGCTTTCTTT.

The gene calls are TRBV7-3 and TRBJ2-5; 7 nucleotides match TRBD1. The CDR3 is 15 residues long. Germline V gene lookup returns CDR1 SGHTA and CDR2 FQGTGA. J was trimmed by 2 bases and V by 5 bases; bases with no gene match: 8. CDR3 loop: CASSPTGTDQETQYF. The CDR3 DNA sequence: TGTGCCAGCAGCCCAACCGGGACAGATCAAGAGACCCAGTACTTC.

The chain is built from TRBV12-3 or TRBV12-4 and TRBJ2-3, with D uncertain. The V end was cut by 1 base, the J end by 4 bases, with 3 bases between. This CDR3 has 12 residues. The CDR3 loop is CASSLGADTQYF. The CDR3 DNA reads TGTGCCAGCAGTTTAGGCGCAGATACGCAGTATTTT.

This clone came up once. V usage is TRBV7-2 and J usage is TRBJ1-6; D gene ambiguous. The CDR3 loop spans 14 amino acids. V lost 5 bases, J lost 5 bases, and 10 bases lay in between. Germline V gene data show CDR1 as SGHTA and CDR2 as FQGNSA. CDR3 nucleotide sequence: TGTGCCAGCAGCCCGCGACGGGATAATTCACCCCTCCACTTT. Translated, it gives CASSPRRDNSPLHF.